A selection of T cell receptor beta chains follows, all from one sample in a study of T cell clonotyping in hematopoietic cell transplantation. TCRdb's table, derived via immunoSEQ multiplex PCR, lists solely in-frame clones and lacks some. The table shows some 7,400 clones, with roughly 89% occurring only once. Sequences were derived from PBMCs, sampled 100 days after allogeneic stem cell transplant. The receptors shown here come from a male patient in his fifties who had an allogeneic stem cell transplant from a related donor, so the T cells may come from the graft donor. Some clones in this sample may be carry-over from other donors' samples. Each CDR3 is given with its conserved first and last residue. A D gene is named only where the DNA matches it firmly. A row's size may be missing; if present it is once, few, many or a size class.

d_call	clone_size	v_call	cdr3_length	j_call	cdr3_nt	cdr3_aa
NA	NA	TRBV28	13	TRBJ1-5	TGTGCCAGCAGCGTCGACAGCAATCAGCCCCAGCATTTT	CASSVDSNQPQHF
TRBD2	NA	TRBV5-1	16	TRBJ2-1	TGCGCCAGCAGCTTAGGGCGGGAGGGCCTCTACAATGAGCAGTTCTTC	CASSLGREGLYNEQFF
NA	NA	TRBV7-9	12	TRBJ2-7	TGTGCCAGCAGCTCCGGGCTTGGGGAGCAGTACTTC	CASSSGLGEQYF
TRBD1	NA	TRBV6-6	13	TRBJ2-7	TGTGCCAGCAGACGGACAGGCCCCTACGAGCAGTACTTC	CASRRTGPYEQYF
NA	NA	TRBV19	14	TRBJ2-7	TGTGCCAGTAGTATAGGGACCAGCTCCTACGAGCAGTACTTC	CASSIGTSSYEQYF
NA	NA	TRBV25-1	12	TRBJ1-2	TGTGCCAGCCATCAGGGTGCGACTGGCTACACCTTC	CASHQGATGYTF
NA	NA	TRBV5-1	14	TRBJ1-3	TGCGCCAGCAGCTTGGAATTGGCTGAGGGCACCATATATTTT	CASSLELAEGTIYF
TRBD1	NA	TRBV5-6	15	TRBJ2-7	TGTGCCAGCAGCTCATTTACAGGGGCCTCCTACGAGCAGTACTTC	CASSSFTGASYEQYF
NA	NA	TRBV6-5	14	TRBJ2-1	TGTGCCAGCAGTGGGACTGGATTCTACAATGAGCAGTTCTTC	CASSGTGFYNEQFF
NA	NA	TRBV7-9	11	TRBJ1-1	TGTGCCAGCAGCCCTGGTACTGAAGCTTTCTTC	CASSPGTEAFF
NA	NA	TRBV2	14	TRBJ1-5	TGTGCCAGCAGTGACCAGGGAACTAATCAGCCCCAGCATTTT	CASSDQGTNQPQHF
NA	NA	TRBV30	10	TRBJ1-1	TGTGCCTGGGGGAACACTGAAGCTTTCTTT	CAWGNTEAFF
NA	once	TRBV30	17	TRBJ1-5	TGTGCCTGGAGTGTAAGCAGGGACGGATATAGCAATCAGCCCCAGCATTTT	CAWSVSRDGYSNQPQHF
TRBD1	NA	TRBV7-2	15	TRBJ1-6	TGTGCCAGCAGCCTCCGGACAGGGGACAATTCACCCCTCCACTTT	CASSLRTGDNSPLHF
TRBD2	NA	TRBV7-7	15	TRBJ2-2	TGTGCCAGCAGCGAGAGCGGGAGTAAGGACGGGGAGCTGTTTTTT	CASSESGSKDGELFF
NA	NA	TRBV30	11	TRBJ1-1	TGTGCCTGGAGTGTTCTGGCTGAAGCTTTCTTT	CAWSVLAEAFF
NA	NA	TRBV13	13	TRBJ2-7	TGTGCCAGCAGCCAAGGACTTACCTACGAGCAGTACTTC	CASSQGLTYEQYF
TRBD1	NA	TRBV7-2	15	TRBJ1-2	TGTGCCAGCAGCAAACCGGGACAGGGCCCCACTGGCTACACCTTC	CASSKPGQGPTGYTF
NA	NA	TRBV30	12	TRBJ2-7	TGTGCCTGGAGTAGGTCGCCCTACGAGCAGTACTTC	CAWSRSPYEQYF
NA	NA	TRBV10-3	14	TRBJ2-3	TGTGCCATCAACAGCAGGGCAGATACAGATACGCAGTATTTT	CAINSRADTDTQYF
TRBD1	NA	TRBV4-1	15	TRBJ1-2	TGCGCCAGCAGCCAAGATGGGACAGTCAACTATGGCTACACCTTC	CASSQDGTVNYGYTF
NA	once	TRBV4-3	15	TRBJ2-7	TGCGCCAGCAGCCAAGCCGCCGGGACCCCCCACGAGCAGTACTTC	CASSQAAGTPHEQYF
NA	NA	TRBV2	15	TRBJ1-3	TGTGCCAGCAGTGATCAGGGTGAATTTGGAAACACCATATATTTT	CASSDQGEFGNTIYF
NA	once	TRBV13	18	TRBJ2-7	TGTGCCAGCAGCCGTCCCCTCAAAAGGACAGATAACCGTTACGAGCAGTACTTC	CASSRPLKRTDNRYEQYF
TRBD1	NA	TRBV4-1	15	TRBJ1-4	TGCGCCAGCAGCCAGGGGACAGGCACTAATGAAAAACTGTTTTTT	CASSQGTGTNEKLFF
NA	NA	TRBV5-6	15	TRBJ1-4	TGTGCCAGCAGCTTGGCCGCCGGGGGGAATGAAAAACTGTTTTTT	CASSLAAGGNEKLFF
NA	NA	TRBV27	15	TRBJ2-7	TGTGCCAGCAGTTCCGGGACCGCCCCCTTAGGCGAGCAGTACTTC	CASSSGTAPLGEQYF
NA	NA	TRBV2	13	TRBJ2-2	TGTGCCAGCAGTGCGGTCAGGGCCGGGGAGCTGTTTTTT	CASSAVRAGELFF
TRBD1	NA	TRBV11-2	15	TRBJ1-1	TGTGCCAGCACCCCAAGACACAGGGGGGACACTGAAGCTTTCTTT	CASTPRHRGDTEAFF
NA	NA	TRBV9	13	TRBJ2-7	TGTGCCAGCAGCGAAATGGGGGAGTACGAGCAGTACTTC	CASSEMGEYEQYF
NA	once	TRBV30	13	TRBJ1-6	TGTGCCTGGAGCCTTTCTGGGGATTCACCCCTCCACTTT	CAWSLSGDSPLHF
TRBD1	NA	TRBV28	16	TRBJ1-4	TGTGCCAGCAGTTTATCAACAGGGGCCACATTTGAAAAACTGTTTTTT	CASSLSTGATFEKLFF
TRBD1	NA	TRBV7-2	13	TRBJ1-1	TGTGCCAGCAGCGCCGGACAGGACACTGAAGCTTTCTTT	CASSAGQDTEAFF
TRBD1	NA	TRBV7-3	14	TRBJ2-7	TGTGCCAGCAGCTTAGCAGGGGGTGGCTACGAGCAGTACTTC	CASSLAGGGYEQYF
NA	NA	TRBV30	15	TRBJ1-2	NA	CAWSVFGQGIGKDTF
NA	NA	TRBV9	13	TRBJ2-7	TGTGCCAGCAGCACGCACGTAGAGGACGAGCAGTACTTC	CASSTHVEDEQYF
TRBD1	few	TRBV6-1	14	TRBJ1-5	TGTGCCAGCATCCTGACAGGGGCGGGTCAGCCCCAGCATTTT	CASILTGAGQPQHF
TRBD1	NA	TRBV4-2	17	TRBJ2-7	TGTGCCAGCAGCCGAGAAACCGGGACAGGGTCCCCCTACGAGCAGTACTTC	CASSRETGTGSPYEQYF
NA	NA	TRBV7-2	16	TRBJ1-4	TGTGCCAGCAGCAAGCGACTGAGGGCAGCTAATGAAAAACTGTTTTTT	CASSKRLRAANEKLFF
NA	NA	TRBV27	16	TRBJ1-5	TGTGCCAGCAGCCCCACTTCGTGGGCTAGCAATCAGCCCCAGCATTTT	CASSPTSWASNQPQHF
TRBD1	few	TRBV28	16	TRBJ1-6	TGTGCCAGCACCCTCGACAGGGCCCACTATAACTCACCCCTCCACTTT	CASTLDRAHYNSPLHF
NA	NA	TRBV6-1	12	TRBJ1-1	TGTGCCAGCGGTCGGCGGGGCACTGAAGCTTTCTTT	CASGRRGTEAFF
NA	NA	TRBV6-1	16	TRBJ2-2	TGTGCCAGCAGTGAAGTAGCAGGGTACATCACCGGGGAGCTGTTTTTT	CASSEVAGYITGELFF
NA	NA	TRBV7-6	14	TRBJ1-5	TGTGCCAGCAGCTTAGGAGCAGGCAATCAGCCCCAGCATTTT	CASSLGAGNQPQHF
NA	NA	TRBV30	13	TRBJ1-4	TGTGCCTGGAACCAAGGGGAGAATGAAAAACTGTTTTTT	CAWNQGENEKLFF
NA	NA	TRBV30	15	TRBJ1-3	TGTGCCTGGAGACACGCGTTCCGTCTCGGAAACACCATATATTTT	CAWRHAFRLGNTIYF
TRBD1	NA	TRBV6-5	13	TRBJ2-7	TGTGCCAGCAGTTACATTACAGGGGACGAGCAGTACTTC	CASSYITGDEQYF
NA	NA	TRBV6-5	14	TRBJ1-1	TGTGCCAGCAGTTACGAGACAGAGAACACTGAAGCTTTCTTT	CASSYETENTEAFF
NA	NA	TRBV7-6	14	TRBJ1-1	TGTGCCAGCAGTTCTCAGGGGATGGGGACTGAAGCTTTCTTT	CASSSQGMGTEAFF
TRBD1	NA	TRBV2	15	TRBJ1-5	TGTGCCAGCAGTGAAACGGACAGGGTCGGTCAGCCCCAGCATTTT	CASSETDRVGQPQHF
TRBD1	NA	TRBV4-1	15	TRBJ2-7	TGCGCCAGCAGCACGGGGACAGGGATGTCCTACGAGCAGTACTTC	CASSTGTGMSYEQYF